This TCR beta chain was sequenced for a study of immune characterization of retroperitoneal liposarcoma. This clonotype showed up just a few times. Germline assignment: CDR1 MNHNS and CDR2 SASEGT. The CDR3 has 15 amino acids. J lost 6 bases, V lost 6 bases, and 12 bases had no gene match. TCRdb recomputed calls from the PCR reads with MiXCR, one row per CDR3 protein. Among more than 4,500 distinct CDR3 sequences, under 40% were seen once, and the ten largest hold approximately 30%. The rearrangement joins TRBV6-1 to TRBJ2-5; TRBD2 agrees at 8 bases. This TCR was sampled from a female donor with retroperitoneal liposarcoma. The sample taken for sequencing was tumor tissue. CDR3 bases: TGTGCCAGCAGGGAAACAGCGGGAGCGCGGAAGACCCAGTACTTC. Translated: CASRETAGARKTQYF.